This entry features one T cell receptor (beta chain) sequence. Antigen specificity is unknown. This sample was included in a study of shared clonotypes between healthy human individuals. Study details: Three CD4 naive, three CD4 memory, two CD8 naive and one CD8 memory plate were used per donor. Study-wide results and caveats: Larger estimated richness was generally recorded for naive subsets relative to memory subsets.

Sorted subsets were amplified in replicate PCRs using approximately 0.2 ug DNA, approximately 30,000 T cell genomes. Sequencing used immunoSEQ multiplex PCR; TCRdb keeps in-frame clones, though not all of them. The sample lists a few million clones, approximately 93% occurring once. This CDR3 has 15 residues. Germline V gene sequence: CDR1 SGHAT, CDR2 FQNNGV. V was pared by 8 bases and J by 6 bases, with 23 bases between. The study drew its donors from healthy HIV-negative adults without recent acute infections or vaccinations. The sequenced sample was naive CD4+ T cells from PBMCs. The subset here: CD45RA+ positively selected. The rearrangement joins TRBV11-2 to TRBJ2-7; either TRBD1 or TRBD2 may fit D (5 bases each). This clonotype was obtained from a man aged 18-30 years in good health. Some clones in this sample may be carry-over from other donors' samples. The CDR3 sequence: CASRGMERYASEQYF. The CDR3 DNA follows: TGTGCCAGCCGGGGCATGGAACGATACGCCTCCGAGCAGTACTTC.